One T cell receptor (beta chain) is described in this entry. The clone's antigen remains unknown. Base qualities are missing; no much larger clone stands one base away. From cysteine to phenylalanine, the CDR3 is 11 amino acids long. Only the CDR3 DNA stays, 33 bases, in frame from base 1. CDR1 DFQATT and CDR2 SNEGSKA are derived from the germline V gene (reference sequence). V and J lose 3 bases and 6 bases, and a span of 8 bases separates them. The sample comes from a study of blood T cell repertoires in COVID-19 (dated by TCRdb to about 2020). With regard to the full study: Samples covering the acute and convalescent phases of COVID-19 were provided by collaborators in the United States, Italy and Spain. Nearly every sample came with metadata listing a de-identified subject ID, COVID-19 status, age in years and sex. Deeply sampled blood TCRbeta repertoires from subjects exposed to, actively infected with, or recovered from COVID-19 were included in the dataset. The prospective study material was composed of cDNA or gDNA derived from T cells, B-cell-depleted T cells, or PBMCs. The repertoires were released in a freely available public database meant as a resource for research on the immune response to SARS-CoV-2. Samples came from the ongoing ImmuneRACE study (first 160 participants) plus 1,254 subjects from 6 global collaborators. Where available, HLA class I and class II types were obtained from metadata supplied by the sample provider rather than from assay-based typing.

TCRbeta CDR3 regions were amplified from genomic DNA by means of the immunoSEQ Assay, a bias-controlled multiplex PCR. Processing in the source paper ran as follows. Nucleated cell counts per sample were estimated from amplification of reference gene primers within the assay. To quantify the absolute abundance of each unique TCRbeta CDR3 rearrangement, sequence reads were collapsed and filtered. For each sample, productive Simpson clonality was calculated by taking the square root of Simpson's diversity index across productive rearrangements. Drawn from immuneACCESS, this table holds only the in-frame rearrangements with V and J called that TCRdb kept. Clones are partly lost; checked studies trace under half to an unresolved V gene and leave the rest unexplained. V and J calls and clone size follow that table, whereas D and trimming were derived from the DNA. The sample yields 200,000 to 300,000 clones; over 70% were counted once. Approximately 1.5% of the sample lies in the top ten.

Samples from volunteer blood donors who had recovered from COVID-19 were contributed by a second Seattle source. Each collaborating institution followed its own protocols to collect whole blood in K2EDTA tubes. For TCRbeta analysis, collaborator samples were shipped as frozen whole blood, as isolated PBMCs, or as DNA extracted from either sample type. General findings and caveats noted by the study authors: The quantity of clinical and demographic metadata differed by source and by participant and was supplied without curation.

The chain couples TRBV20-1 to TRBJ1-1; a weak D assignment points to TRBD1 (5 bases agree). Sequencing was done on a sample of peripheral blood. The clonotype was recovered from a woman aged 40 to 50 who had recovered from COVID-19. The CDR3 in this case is CSASRAAEAFF. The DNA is TGCAGTGCTAGCAGGGCCGCTGAAGCTTTCTTT.